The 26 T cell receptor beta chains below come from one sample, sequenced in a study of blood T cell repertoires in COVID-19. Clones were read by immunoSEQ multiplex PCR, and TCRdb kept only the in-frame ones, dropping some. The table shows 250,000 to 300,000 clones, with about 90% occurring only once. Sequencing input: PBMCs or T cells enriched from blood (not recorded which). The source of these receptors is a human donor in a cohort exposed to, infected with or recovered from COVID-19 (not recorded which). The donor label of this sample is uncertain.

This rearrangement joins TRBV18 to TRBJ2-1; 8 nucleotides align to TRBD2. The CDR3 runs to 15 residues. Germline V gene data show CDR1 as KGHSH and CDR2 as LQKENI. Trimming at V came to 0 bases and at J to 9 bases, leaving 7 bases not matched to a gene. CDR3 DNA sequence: TGTGCCAGCTCACCACCGACGGGGGGGCTGGGTGAGCAGTTCTTC. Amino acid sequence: CASSPPTGGLGEQFF.

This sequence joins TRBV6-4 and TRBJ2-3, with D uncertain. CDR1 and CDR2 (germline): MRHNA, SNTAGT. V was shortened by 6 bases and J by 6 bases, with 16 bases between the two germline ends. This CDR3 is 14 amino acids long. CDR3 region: CASRPTHQADTQYF. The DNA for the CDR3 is TGTGCCAGCAGACCCACCCACCAGGCGGATACGCAGTATTTT.

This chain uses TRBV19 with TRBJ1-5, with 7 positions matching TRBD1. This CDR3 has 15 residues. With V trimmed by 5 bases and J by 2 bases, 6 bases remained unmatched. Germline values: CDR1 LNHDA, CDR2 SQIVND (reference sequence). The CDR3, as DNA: TGTGCCAGTAGTTTTCAGGGGGGTGGCAATCAGCCCCAGCATTTT. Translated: CASSFQGGGNQPQHF.

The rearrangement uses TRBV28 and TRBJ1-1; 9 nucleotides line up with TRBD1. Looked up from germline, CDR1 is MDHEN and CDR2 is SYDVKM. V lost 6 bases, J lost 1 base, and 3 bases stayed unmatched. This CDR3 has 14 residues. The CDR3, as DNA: TGTGCCAGCAGGGACAGGGGACCGAACACTGAAGCTTTCTTT. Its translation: CASRDRGPNTEAFF.

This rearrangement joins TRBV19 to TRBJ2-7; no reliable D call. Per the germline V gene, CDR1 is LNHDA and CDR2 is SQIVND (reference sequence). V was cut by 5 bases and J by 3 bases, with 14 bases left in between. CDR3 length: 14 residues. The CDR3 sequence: CASSPGDDNYEQYF. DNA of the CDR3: TGTGCCAGTAGTCCCGGAGACGATAACTACGAGCAGTACTTC.

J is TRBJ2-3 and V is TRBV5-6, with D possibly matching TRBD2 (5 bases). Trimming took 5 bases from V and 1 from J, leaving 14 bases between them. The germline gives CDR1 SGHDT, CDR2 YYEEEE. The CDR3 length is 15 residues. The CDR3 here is CASRLGGYGTDTQYF. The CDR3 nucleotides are TGTGCCAGCAGGCTTGGAGGATATGGCACAGATACGCAGTATTTT. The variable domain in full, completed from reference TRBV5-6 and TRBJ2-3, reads DAGVTQSPTHLIKTRGQQVTLRCSPKSGHDTVSWYQQALGQGPQFIFQYYEEEERQRGNFPDRFSGHQFPNYSSELNVNALLLGDSALYLCASRLGGYGTDTQYFGPGTRLTVL.

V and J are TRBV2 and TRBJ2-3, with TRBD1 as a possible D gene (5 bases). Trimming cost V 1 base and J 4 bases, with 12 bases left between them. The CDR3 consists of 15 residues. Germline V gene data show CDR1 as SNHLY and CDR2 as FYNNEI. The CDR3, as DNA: TGTGCCAGCAGTGAAGGGACAAGTTTAGCAGATACGCAGTATTTT. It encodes CASSEGTSLADTQYF.

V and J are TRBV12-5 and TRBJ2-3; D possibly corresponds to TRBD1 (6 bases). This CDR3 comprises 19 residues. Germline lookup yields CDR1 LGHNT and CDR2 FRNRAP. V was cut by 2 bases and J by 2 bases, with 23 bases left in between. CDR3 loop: CASGLTRGGLAYNTDTQYF. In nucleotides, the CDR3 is TGTGCTAGTGGTTTGACCCGTGGGGGCCTCGCTTATAACACAGATACGCAGTATTTT. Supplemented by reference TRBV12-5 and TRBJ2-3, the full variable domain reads DARVTQTPRHKVTEMGQEVTMRCQPILGHNTVFWYRQTMMQGLELLAYFRNRAPLDDSGMPKDRFSAEMPDATLATLKIQPSEPRDSAVYFCASGLTRGGLAYNTDTQYFGPGTRLTVL.

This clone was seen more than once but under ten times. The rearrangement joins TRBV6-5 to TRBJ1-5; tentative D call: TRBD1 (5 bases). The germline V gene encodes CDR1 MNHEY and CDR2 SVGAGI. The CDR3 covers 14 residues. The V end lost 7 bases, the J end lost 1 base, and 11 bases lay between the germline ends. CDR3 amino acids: CASKEGRSNQPQHF. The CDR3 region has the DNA TGTGCCAGCAAGGAGGGGCGGAGCAATCAGCCCCAGCATTTT.

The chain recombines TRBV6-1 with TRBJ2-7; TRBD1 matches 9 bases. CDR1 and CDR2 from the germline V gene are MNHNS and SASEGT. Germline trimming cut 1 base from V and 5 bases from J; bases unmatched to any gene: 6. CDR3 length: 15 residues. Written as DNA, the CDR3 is TGTGCCAGCAGTGAAGTTGCGACAGGGGGAAACGAGCAGTACTTC. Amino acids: CASSEVATGGNEQYF.

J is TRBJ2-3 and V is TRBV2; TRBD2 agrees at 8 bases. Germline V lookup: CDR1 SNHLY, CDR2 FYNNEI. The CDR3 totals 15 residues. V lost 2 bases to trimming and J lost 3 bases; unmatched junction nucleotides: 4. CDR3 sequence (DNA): TGTGCCAGCAGTGAACCGGGGGGGCAAACAGATACGCAGTATTTT. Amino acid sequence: CASSEPGGQTDTQYF.

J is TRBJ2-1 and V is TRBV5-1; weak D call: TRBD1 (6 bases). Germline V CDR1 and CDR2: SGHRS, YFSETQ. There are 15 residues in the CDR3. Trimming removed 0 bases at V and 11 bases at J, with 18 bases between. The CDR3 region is CASSLDRVGVRQQFF. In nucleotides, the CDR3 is TGCGCCAGCAGCTTGGACAGGGTAGGTGTCCGTCAGCAGTTCTTC.

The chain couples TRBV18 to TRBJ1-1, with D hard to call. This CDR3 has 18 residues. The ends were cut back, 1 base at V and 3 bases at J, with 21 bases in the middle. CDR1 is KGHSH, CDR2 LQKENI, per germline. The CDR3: CASSPLFGGTGSDTEAFF. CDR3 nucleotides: TGTGCCAGCTCACCACTTTTCGGCGGAACGGGATCGGACACTGAAGCTTTCTTT.

CDR3 sequence (DNA): TGCGCCAGCAGACTTAACGAGGGGGATGGCAATCAGCCCCAGCATTTT. Its protein product is CASRLNEGDGNQPQHF. The chain employs TRBV4-1 and TRBJ1-5; D may be TRBD1 (6 bases). The germline V gene has CDR1 MGHRA and CDR2 YSYEKL. Trimming removed 6 bases at V and 2 bases at J, with 17 bases between. The CDR3 loop spans 16 amino acids.

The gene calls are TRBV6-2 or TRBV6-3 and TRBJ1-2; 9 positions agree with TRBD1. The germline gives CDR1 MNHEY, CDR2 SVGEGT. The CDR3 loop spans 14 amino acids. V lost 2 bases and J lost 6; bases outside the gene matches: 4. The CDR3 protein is CASSYTRTGDGYTF. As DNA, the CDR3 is TGTGCCAGCAGTTACACGCGGACAGGGGATGGCTACACCTTC.

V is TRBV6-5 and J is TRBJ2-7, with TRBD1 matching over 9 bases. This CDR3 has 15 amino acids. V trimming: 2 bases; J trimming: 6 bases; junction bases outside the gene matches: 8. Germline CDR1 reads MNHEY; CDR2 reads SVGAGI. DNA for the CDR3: TGTGCCAGCAGTTACAGCGAACAGGGGGCCCTCGAGCAGTACTTC. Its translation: CASSYSEQGALEQYF.

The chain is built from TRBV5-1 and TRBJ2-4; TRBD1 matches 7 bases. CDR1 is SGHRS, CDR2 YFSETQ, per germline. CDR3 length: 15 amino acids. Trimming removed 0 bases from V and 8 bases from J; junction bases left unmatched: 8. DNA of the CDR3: TGCGCCAGCAGCTTGGGAGACAGGGATTGGGACATTCAGTACTTC. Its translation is CASSLGDRDWDIQYF.

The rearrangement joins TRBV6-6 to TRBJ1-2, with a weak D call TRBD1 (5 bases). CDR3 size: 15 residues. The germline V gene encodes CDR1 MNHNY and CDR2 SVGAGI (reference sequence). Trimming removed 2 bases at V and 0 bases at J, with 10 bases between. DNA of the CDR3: TGTGCCAGCAGTTACGGCAGGGAGGCTAACTATGGCTACACCTTC. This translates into CASSYGREANYGYTF.

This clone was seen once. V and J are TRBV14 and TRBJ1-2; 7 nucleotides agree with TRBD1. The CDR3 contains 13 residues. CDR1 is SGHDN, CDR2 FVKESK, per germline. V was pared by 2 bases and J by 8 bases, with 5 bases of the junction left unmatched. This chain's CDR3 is CASSQRTGFGYTF. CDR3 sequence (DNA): TGTGCCAGCAGCCAAAGGACAGGATTCGGCTACACCTTC.

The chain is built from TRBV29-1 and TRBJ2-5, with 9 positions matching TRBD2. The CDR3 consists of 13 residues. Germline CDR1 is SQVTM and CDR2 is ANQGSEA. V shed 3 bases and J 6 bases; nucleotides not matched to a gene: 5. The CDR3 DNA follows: TGCAGCGTTGAGCGGGGGGGTCAAAAGACCCAGTACTTC. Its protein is CSVERGGQKTQYF.

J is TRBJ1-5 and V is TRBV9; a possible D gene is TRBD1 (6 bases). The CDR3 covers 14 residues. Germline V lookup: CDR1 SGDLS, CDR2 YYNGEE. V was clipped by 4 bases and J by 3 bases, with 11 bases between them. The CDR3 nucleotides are TGTGCCAGCAGCCCACAGGGAGACAATCAGCCCCAGCATTTT. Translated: CASSPQGDNQPQHF.

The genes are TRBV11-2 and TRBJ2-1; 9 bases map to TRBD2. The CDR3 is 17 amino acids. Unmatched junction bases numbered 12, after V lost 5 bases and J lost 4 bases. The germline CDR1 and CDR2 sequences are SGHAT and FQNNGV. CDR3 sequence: CASSGKNSGGGYNEQFF. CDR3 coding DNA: TGTGCCAGCAGCGGTAAAAATAGCGGGGGAGGATACAATGAGCAGTTCTTC.

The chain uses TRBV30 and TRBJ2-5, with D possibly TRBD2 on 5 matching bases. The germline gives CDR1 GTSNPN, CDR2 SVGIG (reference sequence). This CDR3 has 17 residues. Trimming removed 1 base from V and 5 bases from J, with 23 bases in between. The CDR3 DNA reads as TGTGCCTGGAGTGACGAAAAGAGGGTATTTGCACGGGAGACCCAGTACTTC. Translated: CAWSDEKRVFARETQYF.

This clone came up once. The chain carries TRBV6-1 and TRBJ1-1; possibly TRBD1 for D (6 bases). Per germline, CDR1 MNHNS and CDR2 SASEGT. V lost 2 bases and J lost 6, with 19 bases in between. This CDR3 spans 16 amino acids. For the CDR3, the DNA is TGTGCCAGCAGTGAATTGGAATTGACAGGCCTCTCTGAAGCTTTCTTT. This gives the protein CASSELELTGLSEAFF.

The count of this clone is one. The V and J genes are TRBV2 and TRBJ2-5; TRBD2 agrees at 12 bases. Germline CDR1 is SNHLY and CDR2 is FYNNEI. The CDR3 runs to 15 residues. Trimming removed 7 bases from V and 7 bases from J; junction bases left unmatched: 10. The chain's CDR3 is CASTPGTSGSGTQYF. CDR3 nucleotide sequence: TGTGCCAGCACCCCCGGGACTAGCGGGTCGGGGACCCAGTACTTC. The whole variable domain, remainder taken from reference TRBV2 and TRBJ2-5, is EPEVTQTPSHQVTQMGQEVILRCVPISNHLYFYWYRQILGQKVEFLVSFYNNEISEKSEIFDDQFSVERPDGSNFTLKIRSTKLEDSAMYFCASTPGTSGSGTQYFGPGTRLLVL.

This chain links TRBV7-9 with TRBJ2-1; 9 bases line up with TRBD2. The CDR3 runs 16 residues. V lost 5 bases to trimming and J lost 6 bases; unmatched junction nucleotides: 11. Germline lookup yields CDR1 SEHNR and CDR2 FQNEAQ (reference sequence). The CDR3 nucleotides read TGTGCCAGCAGCCCCACACGCGGGGGGGAACGCAATGAGCAGTTCTTC. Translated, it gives CASSPTRGGERNEQFF.